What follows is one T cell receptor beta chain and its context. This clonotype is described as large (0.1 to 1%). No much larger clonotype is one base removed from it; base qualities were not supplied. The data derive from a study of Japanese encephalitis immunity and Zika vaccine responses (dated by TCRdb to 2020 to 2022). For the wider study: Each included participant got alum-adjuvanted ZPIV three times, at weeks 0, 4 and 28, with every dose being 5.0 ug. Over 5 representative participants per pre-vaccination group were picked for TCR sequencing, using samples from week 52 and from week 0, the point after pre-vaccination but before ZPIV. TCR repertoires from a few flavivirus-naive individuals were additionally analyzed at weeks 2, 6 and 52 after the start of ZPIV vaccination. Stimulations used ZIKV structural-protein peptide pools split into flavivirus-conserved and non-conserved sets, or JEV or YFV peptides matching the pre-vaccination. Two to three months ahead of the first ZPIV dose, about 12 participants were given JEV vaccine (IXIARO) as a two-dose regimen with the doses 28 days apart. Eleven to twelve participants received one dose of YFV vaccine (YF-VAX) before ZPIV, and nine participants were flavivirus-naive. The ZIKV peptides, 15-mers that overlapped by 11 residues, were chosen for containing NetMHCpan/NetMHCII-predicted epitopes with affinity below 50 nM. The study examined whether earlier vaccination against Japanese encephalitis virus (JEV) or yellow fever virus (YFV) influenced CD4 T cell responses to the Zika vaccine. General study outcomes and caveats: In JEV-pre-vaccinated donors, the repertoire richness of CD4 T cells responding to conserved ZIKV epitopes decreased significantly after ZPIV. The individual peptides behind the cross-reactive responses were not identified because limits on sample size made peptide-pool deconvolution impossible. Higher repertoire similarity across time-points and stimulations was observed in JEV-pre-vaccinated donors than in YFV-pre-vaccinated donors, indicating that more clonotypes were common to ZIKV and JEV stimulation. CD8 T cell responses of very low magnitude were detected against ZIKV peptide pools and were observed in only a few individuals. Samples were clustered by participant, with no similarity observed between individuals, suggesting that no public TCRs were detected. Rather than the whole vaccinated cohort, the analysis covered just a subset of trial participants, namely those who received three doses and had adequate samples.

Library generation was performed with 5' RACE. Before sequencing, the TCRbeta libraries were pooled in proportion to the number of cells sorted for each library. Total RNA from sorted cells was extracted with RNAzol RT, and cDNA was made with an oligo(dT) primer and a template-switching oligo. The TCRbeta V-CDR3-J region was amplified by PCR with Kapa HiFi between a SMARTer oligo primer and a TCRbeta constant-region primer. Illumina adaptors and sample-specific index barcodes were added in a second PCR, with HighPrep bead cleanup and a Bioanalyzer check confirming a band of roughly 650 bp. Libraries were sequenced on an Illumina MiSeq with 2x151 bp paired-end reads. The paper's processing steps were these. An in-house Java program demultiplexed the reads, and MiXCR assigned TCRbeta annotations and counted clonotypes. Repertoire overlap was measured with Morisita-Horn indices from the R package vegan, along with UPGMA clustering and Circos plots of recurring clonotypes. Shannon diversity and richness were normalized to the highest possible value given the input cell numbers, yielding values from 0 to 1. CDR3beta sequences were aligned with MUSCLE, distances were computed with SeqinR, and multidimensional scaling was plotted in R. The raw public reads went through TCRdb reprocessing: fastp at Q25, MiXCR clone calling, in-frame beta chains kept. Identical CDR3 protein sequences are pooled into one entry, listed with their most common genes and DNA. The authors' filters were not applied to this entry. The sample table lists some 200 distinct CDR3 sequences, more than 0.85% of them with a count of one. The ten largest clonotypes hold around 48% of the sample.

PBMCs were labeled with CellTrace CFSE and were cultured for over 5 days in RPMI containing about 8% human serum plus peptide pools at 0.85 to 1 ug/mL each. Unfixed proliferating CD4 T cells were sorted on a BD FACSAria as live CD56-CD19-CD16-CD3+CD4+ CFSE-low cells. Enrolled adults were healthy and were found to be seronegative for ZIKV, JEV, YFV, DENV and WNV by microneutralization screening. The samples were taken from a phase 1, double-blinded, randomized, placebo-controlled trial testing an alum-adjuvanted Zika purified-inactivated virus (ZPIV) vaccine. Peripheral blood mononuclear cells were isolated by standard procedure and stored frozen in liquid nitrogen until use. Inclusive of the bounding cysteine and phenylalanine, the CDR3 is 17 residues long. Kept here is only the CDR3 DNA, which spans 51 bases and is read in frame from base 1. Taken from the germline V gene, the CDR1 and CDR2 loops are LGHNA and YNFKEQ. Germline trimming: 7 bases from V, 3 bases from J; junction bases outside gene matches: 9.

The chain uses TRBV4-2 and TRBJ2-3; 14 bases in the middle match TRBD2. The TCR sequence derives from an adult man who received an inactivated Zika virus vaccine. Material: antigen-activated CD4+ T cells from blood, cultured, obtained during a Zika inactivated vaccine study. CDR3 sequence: CASTLTGTSGGTDTQYF. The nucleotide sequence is TGTGCCAGCACCCTAACAGGGACTAGCGGGGGTACAGATACGCAGTATTTT.